The sequence of this TCR beta chain was determined in a study of blood T cell repertoires in COVID-19. Turning to the study itself: COVID-19 samples collected from the United States, Italy and Spain covered acute and convalescent phases. T cells, B-cell-depleted T cells, or PBMCs provided the cDNA or gDNA that served as material.

This clone was detected once. Produced via immunoSEQ multiplex PCR; TCRdb's table is partial and in-frame only. The data contain under 80,000 clones, around 87% of them singletons. This CDR3 is 14 amino acids long. Trimming stripped 5 bases from V and 2 bases from J, with 13 bases between. Germline loops: CDR1 LNHDA, CDR2 SQIVND (reference sequence). The specimen was peripheral blood. The sequence was collected from a man in his sixties or seventies with active COVID-19. The genes are TRBV19 and TRBJ2-7; no reliable D call. CDR3 in DNA: TGTGCCAGTAGTCTGGGCGAGCTCCCCTACGAGCAGTACTTC. It translates to CASSLGELPYEQYF.